The count of the clone carrying this TCR beta chain is one. Trimming left V 5 bases short and J 4 bases short, with 18 bases between. CDR3 length: 16 amino acids. CDR1 is MNHEY and CDR2 is SMNVEV in the germline V gene (reference sequence). The data stem from a study of blood T cell repertoires in COVID-19. Study in general: There were acute and convalescent COVID-19 samples, and they came from the United States, Italy and Spain. T cells, B-cell-depleted T cells, or PBMCs provided the cDNA or gDNA that served as material.

As processed by the authors: Nucleated cell number was recorded as an estimate derived from reference gene primer amplification. Profiling relied on immunoSEQ multiplex PCR, and the TCRdb table lists in-frame clones only, not all of them. That table is the source of V, J and clone size, and D and trimming were worked out from the DNA. The sample records approximately 120,000 clones, roughly 84% being singletons. This chain uses TRBV27 with TRBJ2-1; D not certain. The material sequenced was peripheral blood. The TCR originated in an elderly woman with active or convalescent COVID-19. The CDR3 region has the DNA TGTGCCAGCAGTCAGAAGACCAGGCCGATTTACAATGAGCAGTTCTTC. This encodes CASSQKTRPIYNEQFF.